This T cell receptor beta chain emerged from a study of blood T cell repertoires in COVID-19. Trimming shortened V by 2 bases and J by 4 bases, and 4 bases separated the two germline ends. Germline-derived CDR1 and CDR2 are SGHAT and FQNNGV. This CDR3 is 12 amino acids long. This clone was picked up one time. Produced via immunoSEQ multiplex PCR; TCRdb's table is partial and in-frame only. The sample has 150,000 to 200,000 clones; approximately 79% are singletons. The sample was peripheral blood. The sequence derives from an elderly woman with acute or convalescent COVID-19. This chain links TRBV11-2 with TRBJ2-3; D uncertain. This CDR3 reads CASSLRADTQYF. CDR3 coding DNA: TGTGCCAGCAGCTTACGCGCAGATACGCAGTATTTT.